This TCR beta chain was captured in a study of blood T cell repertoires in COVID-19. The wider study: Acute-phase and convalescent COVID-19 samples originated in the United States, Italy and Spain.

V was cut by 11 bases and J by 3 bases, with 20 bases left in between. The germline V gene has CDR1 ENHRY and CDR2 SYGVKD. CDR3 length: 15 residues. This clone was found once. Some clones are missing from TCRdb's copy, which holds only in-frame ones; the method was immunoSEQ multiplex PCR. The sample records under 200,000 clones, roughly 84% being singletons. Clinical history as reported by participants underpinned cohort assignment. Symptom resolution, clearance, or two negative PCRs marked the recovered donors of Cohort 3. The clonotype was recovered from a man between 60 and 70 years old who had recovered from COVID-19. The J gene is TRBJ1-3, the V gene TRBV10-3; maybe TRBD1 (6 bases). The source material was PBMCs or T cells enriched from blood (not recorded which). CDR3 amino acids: CALRPGQMDGNTIYF. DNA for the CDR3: TGTGCCCTCCGACCCGGACAGATGGATGGAAACACCATATATTTT.